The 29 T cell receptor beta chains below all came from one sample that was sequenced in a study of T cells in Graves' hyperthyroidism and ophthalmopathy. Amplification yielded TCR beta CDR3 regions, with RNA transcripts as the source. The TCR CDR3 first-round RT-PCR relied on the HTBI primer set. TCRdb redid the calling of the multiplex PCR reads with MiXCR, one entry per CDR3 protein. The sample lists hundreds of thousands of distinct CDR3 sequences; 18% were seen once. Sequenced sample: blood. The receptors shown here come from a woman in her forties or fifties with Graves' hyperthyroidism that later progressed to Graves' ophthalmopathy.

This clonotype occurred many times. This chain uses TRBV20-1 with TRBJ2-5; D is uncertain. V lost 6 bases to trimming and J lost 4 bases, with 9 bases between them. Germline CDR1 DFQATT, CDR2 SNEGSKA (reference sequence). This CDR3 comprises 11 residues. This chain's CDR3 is CSAGIAETQYF. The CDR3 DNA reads TGCAGTGCGGGGATAGCAGAGACCCAGTACTTC.

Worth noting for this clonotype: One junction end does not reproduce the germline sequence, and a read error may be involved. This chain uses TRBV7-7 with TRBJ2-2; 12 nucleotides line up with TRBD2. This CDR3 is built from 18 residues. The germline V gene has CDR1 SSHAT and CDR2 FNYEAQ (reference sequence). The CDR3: CASSFGTSGGYDTGELFF. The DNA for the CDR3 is TGTGCTAGCAGCTTCGGTACTAGCGGGGGGTACGACACCGGGGAGCTGTTTTTT.

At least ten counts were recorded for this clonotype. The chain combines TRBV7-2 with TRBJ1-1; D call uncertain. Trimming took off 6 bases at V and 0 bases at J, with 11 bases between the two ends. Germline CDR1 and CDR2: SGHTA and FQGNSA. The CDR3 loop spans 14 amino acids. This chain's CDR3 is CASRATSMNTEAFF. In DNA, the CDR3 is TGTGCCAGCAGGGCAACAAGTATGAACACTGAAGCTTTCTTT.

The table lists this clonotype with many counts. The CDR3 is CAWSPRGQISSYEQYF. CDR3 DNA sequence: TGTGCCTGGAGTCCTAGGGGACAGATAAGCTCCTACGAGCAGTACTTC. The chain combines TRBV30 with TRBJ2-7, with 7 bases fitting TRBD1. This CDR3 contains 16 residues. Germline CDR1 reads GTSNPN; CDR2 reads SVGIG (reference sequence). With 2 bases clipped from V and 0 bases from J, the junction kept 10 bases outside the gene matches.

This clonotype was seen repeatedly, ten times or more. The CDR3 sequence: CASRRRNTEAFF. Here the CDR3 DNA reads TGTGCCAGCAGGCGTCGGAACACTGAAGCTTTCTTT. The chain is built from TRBV27 and TRBJ1-1, with no clear D. V was pared by 6 bases and J by 1 base, with 6 bases between. Germline V gene sequence: CDR1 MNHEY, CDR2 SMNVEV (reference sequence). This CDR3 is built from 12 residues.

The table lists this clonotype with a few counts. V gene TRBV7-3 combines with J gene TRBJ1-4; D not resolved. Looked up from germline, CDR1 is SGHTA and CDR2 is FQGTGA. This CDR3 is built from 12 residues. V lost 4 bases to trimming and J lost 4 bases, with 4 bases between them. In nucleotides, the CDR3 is TGTGCCAGCAGCTGTGATAATGAAAAACTGTTTTTT. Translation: CASSCDNEKLFF.

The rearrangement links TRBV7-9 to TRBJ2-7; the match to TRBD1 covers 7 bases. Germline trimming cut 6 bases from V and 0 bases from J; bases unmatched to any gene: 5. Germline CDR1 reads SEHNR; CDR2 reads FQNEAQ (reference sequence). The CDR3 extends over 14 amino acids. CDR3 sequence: CASRPGQNSYEQYF. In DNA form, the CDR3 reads TGTGCCAGCAGACCGGGACAGAACTCCTACGAGCAGTACTTC.

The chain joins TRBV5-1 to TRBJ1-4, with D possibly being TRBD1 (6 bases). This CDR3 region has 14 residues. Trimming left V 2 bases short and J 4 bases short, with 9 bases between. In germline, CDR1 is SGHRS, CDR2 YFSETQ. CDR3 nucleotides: TGCGCCAGCAGCTTATCAGGGGTTAATGAAAAACTGTTTTTT. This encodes CASSLSGVNEKLFF.

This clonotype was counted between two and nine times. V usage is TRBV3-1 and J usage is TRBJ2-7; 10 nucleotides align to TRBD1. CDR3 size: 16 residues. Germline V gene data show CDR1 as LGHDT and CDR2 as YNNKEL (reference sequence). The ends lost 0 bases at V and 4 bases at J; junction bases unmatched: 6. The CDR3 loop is CASSQEWGQGIYEQYF. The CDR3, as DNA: TGTGCCAGCAGCCAAGAGTGGGGACAGGGGATTTACGAGCAGTACTTC.

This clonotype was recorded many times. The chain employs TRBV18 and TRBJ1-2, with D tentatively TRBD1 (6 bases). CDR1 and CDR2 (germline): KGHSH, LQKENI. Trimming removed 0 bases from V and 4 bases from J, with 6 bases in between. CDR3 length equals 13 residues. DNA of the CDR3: TGTGCCAGCTCACCACCGGACAGCTATGGCTACACCTTC. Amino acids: CASSPPDSYGYTF.

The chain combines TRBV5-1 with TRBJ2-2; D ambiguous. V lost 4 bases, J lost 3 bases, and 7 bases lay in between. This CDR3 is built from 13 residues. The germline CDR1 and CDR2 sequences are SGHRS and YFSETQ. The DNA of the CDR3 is TGCGCCAGCAGCCCCGCTTACACCGGGGAGCTGTTTTTT. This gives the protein CASSPAYTGELFF.

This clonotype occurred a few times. Written as DNA, the CDR3 is TGCAGCGTTGTATTGCCAGGGAGGGAGACCCAGTACTTC. As protein: CSVVLPGRETQYF. The rearrangement joins TRBV29-1 to TRBJ2-5; TRBD2 might be the D (6 bases). CDR3 size: 13 residues. From germline, CDR1 is SQVTM and CDR2 ANQGSEA. V shed 4 bases and J shed 5 bases, with 14 bases lying between them.

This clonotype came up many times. CDR3 coding DNA: TGTGCCAGCAGCCGGAGGACAGTGGGTAATTCACCCCTCCACTTT. Amino acid sequence: CASSRRTVGNSPLHF. This chain joins TRBV5-6 and TRBJ1-6, with D perhaps TRBD1 (6 bases). V lost 4 bases and J 6 bases, leaving 14 bases between the germline ends. This CDR3 contains 15 residues. Germline assignment: CDR1 SGHDT and CDR2 YYEEEE.

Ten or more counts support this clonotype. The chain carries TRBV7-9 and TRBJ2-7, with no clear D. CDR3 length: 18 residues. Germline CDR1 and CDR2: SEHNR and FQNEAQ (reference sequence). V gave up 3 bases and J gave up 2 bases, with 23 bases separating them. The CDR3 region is CASSFTSLTSALPYEQYF. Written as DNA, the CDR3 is TGTGCCAGCAGCTTCACCAGCCTGACGTCAGCGCTTCCCTACGAGCAGTACTTC.

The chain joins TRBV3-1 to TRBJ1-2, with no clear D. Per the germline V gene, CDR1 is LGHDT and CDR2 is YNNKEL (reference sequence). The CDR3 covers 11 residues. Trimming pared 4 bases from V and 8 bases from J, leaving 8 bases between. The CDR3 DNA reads TGTGCCAGCAGCCGCTACGGGGGCTACACCTTC. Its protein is CASSRYGGYTF.

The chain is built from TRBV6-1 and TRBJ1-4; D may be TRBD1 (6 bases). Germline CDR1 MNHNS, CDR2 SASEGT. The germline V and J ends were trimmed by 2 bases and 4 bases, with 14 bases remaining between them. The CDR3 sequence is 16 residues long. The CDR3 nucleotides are TGTGCCAGCAGTGAACTGGACAGACTATTTAATGAAAAACTGTTTTTT. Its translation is CASSELDRLFNEKLFF.

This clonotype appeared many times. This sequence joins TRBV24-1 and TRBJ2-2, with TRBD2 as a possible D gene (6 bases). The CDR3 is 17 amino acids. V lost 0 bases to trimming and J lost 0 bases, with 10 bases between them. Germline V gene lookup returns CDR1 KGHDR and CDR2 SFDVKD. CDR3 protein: CATSDLGGSANTGELFF. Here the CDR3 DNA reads TGTGCCACCAGTGATTTGGGGGGGTCCGCGAACACCGGGGAGCTGTTTTTT.

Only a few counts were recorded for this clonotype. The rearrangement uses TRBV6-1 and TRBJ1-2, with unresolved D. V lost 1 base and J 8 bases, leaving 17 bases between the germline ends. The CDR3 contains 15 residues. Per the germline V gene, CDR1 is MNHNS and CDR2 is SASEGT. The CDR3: CASSEVSAGFNGYTF. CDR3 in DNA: TGTGCCAGCAGTGAAGTTTCAGCGGGTTTTAACGGCTACACCTTC.

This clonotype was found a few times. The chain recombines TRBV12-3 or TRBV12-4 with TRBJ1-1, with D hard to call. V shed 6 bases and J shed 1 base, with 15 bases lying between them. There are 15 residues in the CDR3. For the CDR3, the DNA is TGTGCCAGCAGCCACCGGAGCGACTGGAACACTGAAGCTTTCTTT. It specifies CASSHRSDWNTEAFF.

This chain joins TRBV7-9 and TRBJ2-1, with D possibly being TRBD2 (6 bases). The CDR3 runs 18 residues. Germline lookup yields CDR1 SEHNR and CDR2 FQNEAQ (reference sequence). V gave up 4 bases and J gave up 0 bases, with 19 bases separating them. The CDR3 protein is CASSSSAGRSSSYNEQFF. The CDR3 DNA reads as TGTGCCAGCAGCTCATCTGCGGGGAGAAGCAGCTCCTACAATGAGCAGTTCTTC.

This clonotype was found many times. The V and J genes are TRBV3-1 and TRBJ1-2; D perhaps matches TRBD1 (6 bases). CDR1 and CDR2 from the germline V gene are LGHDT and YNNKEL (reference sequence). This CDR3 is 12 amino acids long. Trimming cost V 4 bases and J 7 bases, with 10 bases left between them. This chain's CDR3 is CASSPGQSGYTF. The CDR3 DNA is TGTGCCAGCAGCCCTGGACAGTCTGGCTACACCTTC.

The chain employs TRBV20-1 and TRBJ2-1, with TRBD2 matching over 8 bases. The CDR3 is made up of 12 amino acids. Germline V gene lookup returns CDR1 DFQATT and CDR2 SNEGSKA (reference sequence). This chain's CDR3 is CSRGGRGDEQFF. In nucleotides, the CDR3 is TGCAGCCGAGGGGGGCGGGGGGATGAGCAGTTCTTC.

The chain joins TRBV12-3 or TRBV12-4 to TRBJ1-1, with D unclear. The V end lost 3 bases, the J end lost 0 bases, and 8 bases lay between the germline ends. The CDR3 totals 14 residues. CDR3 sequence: CASSFSNMNTEAFF. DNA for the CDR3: TGTGCCAGCAGTTTCTCCAACATGAACACTGAAGCTTTCTTT.

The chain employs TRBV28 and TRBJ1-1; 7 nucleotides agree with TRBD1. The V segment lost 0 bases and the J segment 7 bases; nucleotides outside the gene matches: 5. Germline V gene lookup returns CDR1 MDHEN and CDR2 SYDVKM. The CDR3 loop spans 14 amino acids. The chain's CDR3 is CASSLWAGGDEAFF. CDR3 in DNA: TGTGCCAGCAGTTTATGGGCAGGGGGGGATGAAGCTTTCTTT. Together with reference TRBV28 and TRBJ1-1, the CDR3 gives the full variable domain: DVKVTQSSRYLVKRTGEKVFLECVQDMDHENMFWYRQDPGLGLRLIYFSYDVKMKEKGDIPEGYSVSREKKERFSLILESASTNQTSMYLCASSLWAGGDEAFFGQGTRLTVV.

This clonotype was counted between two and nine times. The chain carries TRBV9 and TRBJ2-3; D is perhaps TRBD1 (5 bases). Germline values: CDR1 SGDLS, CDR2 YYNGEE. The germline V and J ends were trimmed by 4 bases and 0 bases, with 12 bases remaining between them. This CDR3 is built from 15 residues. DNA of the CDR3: TGTGCCAGCAGCTTCGCAGGGCATAGCACAGATACGCAGTATTTT. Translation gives CASSFAGHSTDTQYF.

Here the CDR3 DNA reads TGTGCCAGCAGTGCTAGCCTTGGTGAGCAGTTCTTC. Its translation is CASSASLGEQFF. The V call is TRBV28, the J call TRBJ2-1, with a possible D match to TRBD2 (5 bases). V was trimmed by 5 bases and J by 9 bases, leaving 11 bases between them. The V gene's germline CDR1 is MDHEN and CDR2 SYDVKM. The CDR3 totals 12 residues.

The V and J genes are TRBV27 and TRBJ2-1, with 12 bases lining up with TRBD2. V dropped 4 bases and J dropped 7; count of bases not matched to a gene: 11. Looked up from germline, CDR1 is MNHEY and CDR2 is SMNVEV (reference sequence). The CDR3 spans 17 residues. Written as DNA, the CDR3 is TGTGCCAGCAGTTCACTTACTAGCGGGGGGCGCATGAATGAGCAGTTCTTC. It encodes CASSSLTSGGRMNEQFF.

CDR3 nucleotides: TGTGCCAGCAGTTTAAGGGACTGGGGTGAAAAACTGTTTTTT. It is translated as CASSLRDWGEKLFF. V gene TRBV27 combines with J gene TRBJ1-4; D might be TRBD1 (5 bases). This CDR3 region has 14 residues. Germline CDR1 reads MNHEY; CDR2 reads SMNVEV (reference sequence). Trimming removed 2 bases from V and 7 bases from J, with 11 bases in between.

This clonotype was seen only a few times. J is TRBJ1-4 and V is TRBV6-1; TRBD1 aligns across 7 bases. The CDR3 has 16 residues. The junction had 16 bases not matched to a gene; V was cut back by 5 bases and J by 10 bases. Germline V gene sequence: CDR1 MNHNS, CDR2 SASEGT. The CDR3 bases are TGTGCCAGCAGTCCCCAGCCGGGACAGCTAACTGGAAAACTGTTTTTT. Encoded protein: CASSPQPGQLTGKLFF.